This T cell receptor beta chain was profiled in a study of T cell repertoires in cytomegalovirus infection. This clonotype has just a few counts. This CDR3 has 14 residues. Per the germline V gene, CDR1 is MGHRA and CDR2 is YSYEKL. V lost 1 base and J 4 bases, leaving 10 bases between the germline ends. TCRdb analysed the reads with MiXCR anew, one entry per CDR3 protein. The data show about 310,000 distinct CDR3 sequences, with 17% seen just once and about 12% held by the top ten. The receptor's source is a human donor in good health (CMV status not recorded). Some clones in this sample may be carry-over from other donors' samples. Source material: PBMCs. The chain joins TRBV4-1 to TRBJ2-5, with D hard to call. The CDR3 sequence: CASSQGVPRETQYF. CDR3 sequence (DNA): TGCGCCAGCAGCCAAGGAGTCCCGAGAGAGACCCAGTACTTC.